This T cell receptor beta chain stems from a study of shared clonotypes between healthy human individuals. Study-wide points: Generation of non-shared clonotypes was less probable than generation of clonotypes shared by all four donors. How much donors shared clonotypes was expected to be affected by sequencing depth.

To make CD8 memory, CD45RO+ cells were put together with CCR7-negative CD45RA+ TemRA cells. Trimming shortened V by 0 bases and J by 6 bases, and 18 bases separated the two germline ends. This CDR3 has 17 amino acids. Germline CDR1 LGHNA, CDR2 YSLEER. Each subset's genomic DNA was shared equally among a number of immunoSEQ plates. The table came from immunoSEQ multiplex PCR; TCRdb's copy has only in-frame clones and leaves some out. The sample contains roughly 720,000 clones, 80% to 95% of which appear only once. Of note for this clone: The antigen is not known.

The chain couples TRBV4-3 to TRBJ2-1, with D possibly TRBD2 on 6 matching bases. Sequences were obtained from memory CD8+ T cells from PBMCs. Indicated subset: CD45RO+ cells pooled with CCR7-negative TemRA cells. This receptor was taken from a man aged 18 to 30 in good health. Some clones in this sample may be carry-over from other donors' samples. The DNA for the CDR3 is TGCGCCAGCAGCCAAGATCGTCGACTAGGTATCTCCAATGAGCAGTTCTTC. The encoded protein is CASSQDRRLGISNEQFF.